The rows below give T cell receptor beta chains drawn from one sample of a study of T cell responses to AZD1222 COVID-19 vaccine. Sequencing was performed with immunoSEQ multiplex PCR; in TCRdb, only in-frame clones are kept and a portion is missing. Counted here are some 130,000 clones, roughly 90% occurring once; the ten biggest clones make up more than 2.5%. The material sequenced was peripheral blood, taken on day 0 of AZD1222 vaccination. These receptors were taken from an adult in good health. Each CDR3 is given with its conserved first and last residue. A D gene is named only where the DNA matches it firmly. Size is stated for part of the rows, as once, few or many counts, or as a class when the clone is expanded.

J	D	size	V	DNA	CDR3
TRBJ1-5	.	.	TRBV7-6	TGTGCCAGCAGCTTAGCGGTGGATCAGCCCCAGCATTTT	CASSLAVDQPQHF
TRBJ2-1	TRBD2	once	TRBV19	TGTGCCAGTAGTATCGTATCGCCCTCTAGCGGGAGAAGGAATGAGCAGTTCTTC	CASSIVSPSSGRRNEQFF
TRBJ2-7	TRBD2	.	TRBV28	TGTGCCAGCAGTTTATACACGACTAGCGGGTCCCGCTACCCGGTCTTC	CASSLYTTSGSRYPVF
TRBJ1-2	TRBD1	.	TRBV6-5	TGTGCCAGCAGTTACTCAACAGGGGACGGCTACACCTTC	CASSYSTGDGYTF
TRBJ1-1	TRBD1	.	TRBV5-1	TGCGCCAGCAGACTGGGGACAGACACTGAAGCTTTCTTT	CASRLGTDTEAFF
TRBJ1-2	.	.	TRBV10-2	TGCGCCAGCAGTGTCGGCAGCCTCTATGGCTACACCTTC	CASSVGSLYGYTF
TRBJ2-7	.	.	TRBV4-3	TGCGCCAGCAGCCAAACGTGGGGGTGGGAGTACGAGCAGTACTTC	CASSQTWGWEYEQYF
TRBJ2-2	.	.	TRBV12-5	TGTGCTAGTGGTTCACCCACGGTCGACACCGGGGAGCTGTTTTTT	CASGSPTVDTGELFF
TRBJ2-7	.	.	TRBV27	TGTGCCAGCAGTTTATTCTTTCAGGCAACCGCCGAGCAGTACTTC	CASSLFFQATAEQYF
TRBJ2-7	TRBD2	.	TRBV4-2	TGTGCCAGCAGCCAAGACCCCGGACTAGCGGGAGGGCCTCGGGACGAGCAGTACTTC	CASSQDPGLAGGPRDEQYF
TRBJ2-7	TRBD2	.	TRBV19	TGTGCCAGTAGTGCCACTAGCGATGGAGCCTACGAGCAGTACTTC	CASSATSDGAYEQYF
TRBJ2-3	TRBD1	.	TRBV10-3	TGTGCCGCCGGGACAGGGGAGAAGGATACGCAGTATTTT	CAAGTGEKDTQYF
TRBJ1-5	.	.	TRBV30	TGTGCCTGGAGTAATTTCCAGGGCAATCAGCCCCAGCATTTT	CAWSNFQGNQPQHF
TRBJ1-5	TRBD1	.	TRBV7-2	TGTGCCAGCAGCTCGACAGGGGGCCGGGATCAGCCCCAGCATTTT	CASSSTGGRDQPQHF
TRBJ1-5	.	.	TRBV14	TGTGCCAGCAGCTTAAGTTCCGATCAGCCCCAGCATTTT	CASSLSSDQPQHF
TRBJ2-1	TRBD2	.	TRBV9	TGTGCCAGCAGCTCCGGAGGGACTAGCGGGAGGGCCATTGGGAATGAGCAGTTCTTC	CASSSGGTSGRAIGNEQFF
TRBJ1-1	TRBD1	once	TRBV29-1	TGCAGCGTTGAGAGGACAGGGGGGATGAACACTGAAGCTTTCTTT	CSVERTGGMNTEAFF
TRBJ1-2	.	.	TRBV2	TGTGCCAGCAGTGAAGCGCGGGGCTACACCTTC	CASSEARGYTF
TRBJ1-4	TRBD1	.	TRBV5-5	TGTGCCAGCAGCCGTATCACAGGGGAAAATGAAAAACTGTTTTTT	CASSRITGENEKLFF
TRBJ1-5	TRBD1	.	TRBV6-6	TGTGCCAGCAGTCCCCTGAGTACAACAGGGGAATCGCCTCAGCCCCAGCATTTT	CASSPLSTTGESPQPQHF
TRBJ2-3	TRBD2	.	TRBV6-4	TGTGCCAGCTCAAGCGGGAGGGACACAGATACGCAGTATTTT	CASSSGRDTDTQYF
TRBJ2-2	TRBD1	.	TRBV9	TGTGCCAGCAGCGCGACAGGGAGCAGCAACACCGGGGAGCTGTTTTTT	CASSATGSSNTGELFF
TRBJ2-2	TRBD1	.	TRBV5-6	TGTGCCAGCAGCCGAGACAGGGTAAAGGCCGGGGAGCTGTTTTTT	CASSRDRVKAGELFF
TRBJ1-6	.	few	TRBV30	TGTGCCTGGAGTGCCGCGCTACTGAGCTCCTATAATTCACCCCTCCACTTT	CAWSAALLSSYNSPLHF
TRBJ1-6	.	.	TRBV5-4	TGTGCCAGCAGCTTCGGAGGTGGTAATTCACCCCTCCACTTT	CASSFGGGNSPLHF
TRBJ1-1	.	.	TRBV7-9	TGTGCCAGCAGCCTAAGACTGACAGTTGAAGCTTTCTTT	CASSLRLTVEAFF
TRBJ1-1	.	.	TRBV27	TGTGCCAGCAGTTTATACAGGACCACTGAAGCTTTCTTT	CASSLYRTTEAFF
TRBJ1-5	.	.	TRBV27	TGTGCCAGCAGTTCCTCCGGGGAGTCCGAGCAGCCCCAGCATTTT	CASSSSGESEQPQHF
TRBJ2-5	.	.	TRBV29-1	TGCAGCGTTGAAGATCGATGGGGGACCCAGTACTTC	CSVEDRWGTQYF
TRBJ1-2	.	.	TRBV9	TGTGCCAGTGCCCGGGTCGCTAACTATGGCTACACCTTC	CASARVANYGYTF
TRBJ1-5	TRBD1	.	TRBV7-8	TGTGCCAGCAGCTTGAGGGGGACAGTCTATAGCAATCAGCCCCAGCATTTT	CASSLRGTVYSNQPQHF
TRBJ1-1	.	.	TRBV9	TGTGCCAGCAGCACCAGGGCGAACACTGAAGCTTTCTTT	CASSTRANTEAFF
TRBJ1-1	.	.	TRBV3-1/TRBV3-2	TGTGCCAGCAGCCAAGCGCTGGCGGTTGAAGCTTTCTTT	CASSQALAVEAFF
TRBJ2-2	.	.	TRBV6-4	TGTGCCAGCAGTGAAATGGGGTTCCAAACCGGGGAGCTGTTTTTT	CASSEMGFQTGELFF
TRBJ2-5	.	.	TRBV7-2	TGTGCCAGCAGCGGAATTGTGAAGACCCAGTACTTC	CASSGIVKTQYF
TRBJ2-1	.	.	TRBV5-6	TGTGCCAGCAGCTTGGTGGGACTCAGCAATGAGCAGTTCTTC	CASSLVGLSNEQFF
TRBJ1-2	.	few	TRBV11-2	TGTGCCAGCAGCTTACTTGGGGGCTACACCTTC	CASSLLGGYTF
TRBJ1-2	.	few	TRBV7-9	TGTGCCAGCACCGCCCCCTTCATGGGGTATGGCTACACCTTC	CASTAPFMGYGYTF
TRBJ1-5	TRBD1	once	TRBV7-9	TGTGCCAGCAGCTTAGCGTCCGGACAGGGAACCTCAAGCAATCAGCCCCAGCATTTT	CASSLASGQGTSSNQPQHF